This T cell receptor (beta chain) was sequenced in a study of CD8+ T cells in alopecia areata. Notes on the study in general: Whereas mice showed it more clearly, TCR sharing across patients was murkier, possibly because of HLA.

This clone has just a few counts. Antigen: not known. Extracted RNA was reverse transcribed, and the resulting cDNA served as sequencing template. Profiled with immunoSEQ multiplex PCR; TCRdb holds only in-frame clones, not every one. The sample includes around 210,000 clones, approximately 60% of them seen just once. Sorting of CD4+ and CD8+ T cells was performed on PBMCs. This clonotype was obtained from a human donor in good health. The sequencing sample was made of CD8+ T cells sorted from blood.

This chain's CDR3 is CASSFQRGGAYGYTF. Written as DNA, the CDR3 is TGTGCCAGCAGTTTCCAAAGGGGGGGCGCATATGGCTACACCTTC. The V call is TRBV6-5, the J call TRBJ1-2; tentatively, D is TRBD1 (6 bases). V lost 4 bases and J lost 5, with 17 bases in between. The CDR3 covers 15 residues. Germline V CDR1 and CDR2: MNHEY, SVGAGI.